This T cell receptor beta chain was profiled in a study of human T cells and chemical hapten exposure. Study at large: Patch tests of 0.01% DPC on the upper back were read at 6 days.

The treatment here: therapeutic diphenylcyclopropenone sensitization with weekly scalp DPC. Unique molecular identifiers were linked by the library to individual cDNA molecules. TCRdb reanalysed the reads using MiXCR and keeps one entry per CDR3 protein. The sample records around 2,700 distinct CDR3 sequences, less than 50% being singletons. There are 15 residues in the CDR3. Germline lookup yields CDR1 SGHVS and CDR2 FNYEAQ. Trimming shortened V by 8 bases and J by 2 bases, and 17 bases separated the two germline ends. The gene calls are TRBV7-6 and TRBJ2-3; D is possibly TRBD1 (6 bases). The sequence came from an adult with alopecia areata. Some clones in this sample may be carry-over from other donors' samples. This table probably holds off-target reads from a library built for another chain. Material: whole blood, obtained before DPC sensitization or 2, 6, or about 24 weeks after (not recorded which). Here the CDR3 reads CASGPTGTTTDTQYF. CDR3 bases: TGTGCCAGCGGCCCCACCGGGACAACCACAGATACGCAGTATTTT.